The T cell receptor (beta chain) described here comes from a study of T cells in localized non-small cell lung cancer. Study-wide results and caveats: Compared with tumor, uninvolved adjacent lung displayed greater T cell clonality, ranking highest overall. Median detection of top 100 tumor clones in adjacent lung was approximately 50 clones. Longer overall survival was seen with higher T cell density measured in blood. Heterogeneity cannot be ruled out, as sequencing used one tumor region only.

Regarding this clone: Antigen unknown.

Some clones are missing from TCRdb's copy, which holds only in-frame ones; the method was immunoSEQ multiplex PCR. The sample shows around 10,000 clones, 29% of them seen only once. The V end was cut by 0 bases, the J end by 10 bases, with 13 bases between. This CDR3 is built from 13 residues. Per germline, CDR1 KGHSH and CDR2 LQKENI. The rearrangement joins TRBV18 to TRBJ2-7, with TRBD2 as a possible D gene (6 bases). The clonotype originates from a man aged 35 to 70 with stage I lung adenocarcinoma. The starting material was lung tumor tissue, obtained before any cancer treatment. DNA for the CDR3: TGTGCCAGCTCACCACCGGCCGGGGGTCGTCAGTACTTC. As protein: CASSPPAGGRQYF.